This T cell receptor beta chain was recorded in a study of cytomegalovirus exposure and HLA in healthy donors. The CDR3 has 15 amino acids. Per germline, CDR1 MNHEY and CDR2 SMNVEV (reference sequence). V lost 3 bases and J lost 3; bases outside the gene matches: 8. The data were produced by immunoSEQ multiplex PCR, yet TCRdb's version contains in-frame clones alone and is incomplete. This table holds 150,000 to 180,000 clones, around 83% found once. Remarks on this clone: Its antigen remains unknown.

General study findings and limits: The study put 150 or so TCR beta chains on its list as cytomegalovirus-associated. In vitro confirmation showed three CMV-associated chains to be CMV antigen specific.

The chain couples TRBV27 to TRBJ2-7; 7 positions agree with TRBD1. Sequenced input: PBMCs. The source of this sequence is a human donor in good health. The CDR3 nucleotides read TGTGCCAGCAGTTTGGAGGCAGGGGGTCTCTACGAGCAGTACTTC. It is translated as CASSLEAGGLYEQYF.